Below are 22 T cell receptor beta chains sequenced from a single sample in a study of T cell repertoires in cytomegalovirus infection. Each CDR3 protein is one row after TCRdb ran MiXCR on the reads. This sample has about 400,000 distinct CDR3 sequences; less than 20% occur once, and the top ten carry 8.5% to 10%. The sample was PBMCs. The receptors come from a human donor in good health (CMV status not recorded). Some clones in this sample may be carry-over from other donors' samples.

This clonotype showed up just a few times. The chain uses TRBV28 and TRBJ2-7; 12 bases agree with TRBD1. The V and J ends lost 3 bases and 6 bases, in that order; junction bases with no gene match: 3. Germline-derived CDR1 and CDR2 are MDHEN and SYDVKM. The CDR3 extends over 14 amino acids. This chain's CDR3 is CASSFGTGGSEQYF. The CDR3 nucleotides read TGTGCCAGCAGTTTCGGGACAGGGGGCTCCGAGCAGTACTTC.

This clonotype has a handful of counts. The J gene is TRBJ2-2, the V gene TRBV9, with no clear D. V shed 0 bases and J shed 1 base, with 7 bases lying between them. This CDR3 is 15 amino acids long. CDR1 is SGDLS and CDR2 is YYNGEE in the germline V gene. The CDR3 reads CASSVVGQNTGELFF. The CDR3 nucleotides are TGTGCCAGCAGCGTAGTCGGGCAGAACACCGGGGAGCTGTTTTTT.

This clonotype was counted between two and nine times. The chain joins TRBV25-1 to TRBJ1-4; no reliable D call. Germline V gene lookup returns CDR1 MGHDK and CDR2 SYGVNS. Between the trimmed V and J ends, which lost 8 bases and 5 bases, there was a span of 9 bases. This CDR3 is built from 12 residues. The CDR3 DNA is TGTGCCAGCCGGGGTTTCAATGAAAAACTGTTTTTT. Translating it yields CASRGFNEKLFF.

This clonotype was observed at least ten times. The V and J genes are TRBV12-3 or TRBV12-4 and TRBJ1-1; D is uncertain. Trimming stripped 7 bases from V and 7 bases from J, with 10 bases between. CDR3 size: 11 residues. The CDR3: CASTPGIEAFF. Written as DNA, the CDR3 is TGTGCCAGCACCCCGGGAATTGAAGCTTTCTTT.

This clonotype was recorded many times. This sequence joins TRBV7-8 and TRBJ2-7; D unresolved. The V end lost 4 bases, the J end lost 4 bases, and 20 bases lay between the germline ends. This CDR3 comprises 16 residues. CDR1 SGHVS and CDR2 FQNEAQ come from the germline V gene. This CDR3 is CASSSPDPKSLYEQYF. The CDR3, as DNA: TGTGCCAGCAGCTCCCCCGACCCGAAGTCCCTATACGAGCAGTACTTC. Variable domain in full (rest from reference TRBV7-8 and TRBJ2-7): GAGVSQSPRYKVAKRGQDVALRCDPISGHVSLFWYQQALGQGPEFLTYFQNEAQLDKSGLPSDRFFAERPEGSVSTLKIQRTQQEDSAVYLCASSSPDPKSLYEQYFGPGTRLTVT.

Points on this clonotype: Just one base apart from a much larger clone, this may be a read error. The V and J genes are TRBV5-5 and TRBJ2-7; TRBD2 is a possible D gene (5 bases). Germline CDR1 reads SGHKS; CDR2 reads YYEKEE (reference sequence). The CDR3 spans 14 residues. Deletions cut 3 bases from V and 3 bases from J, with 13 bases between. The CDR3 reads CASSYRLFSYEQYF. DNA for the CDR3: TGTGCCAGCAGCTACCGACTATTCAGCTACGAGCAGTACTTC.

This clonotype occurred many times. The junction differs from germline at one of its ends, possibly a read error. V and J are TRBV7-6 and TRBJ2-2, with D unclear. This CDR3 region has 15 residues. Germline V CDR1 and CDR2: SGHVS, FNYEAQ. For the CDR3, the DNA is TGTGCCAGCAGTTTAGTTCTGGGTTCCACCGGGGAGCTGTTTTTT. It codes for CASSLVLGSTGELFF.

The sample holds many counts of this clonotype. The chain couples TRBV7-9 to TRBJ1-4; D unclear. This CDR3 comprises 15 residues. The V and J ends lost 8 bases and 4 bases respectively, with 17 bases between them. Germline CDR1 reads SEHNR; CDR2 reads FQNEAQ (reference sequence). The CDR3 bases are TGTGCCAGCGCCCGCGCCGGGTACGGTAATGAAAAACTGTTTTTT. Protein sequence: CASARAGYGNEKLFF.

This clonotype was picked up a small number of times. CDR3 sequence reads: CASSLVPGRDDSYEQYF. The CDR3 region has the DNA TGTGCCAGCAGTTTAGTCCCCGGCAGGGACGACTCCTACGAGCAGTACTTC. The chain carries TRBV27 and TRBJ2-7; D may correspond to TRBD1 or TRBD2 (5 bases each). Deletions cut 2 bases from V and 0 bases from J, with 17 bases between. This CDR3 has 17 residues. Germline V gene lookup returns CDR1 MNHEY and CDR2 SMNVEV (reference sequence).

This clonotype was detected ten times or more. This chain links TRBV7-2 with TRBJ2-5; the D gene is possibly TRBD2 (5 bases). Deletions cut 1 base from V and 5 bases from J, with 20 bases between. Per germline, CDR1 SGHTA and CDR2 FQGNSA. CDR3 length: 17 residues. The CDR3 spells CASSLVGGPRVGETQYF. CDR3 nucleotide sequence: TGTGCCAGCAGCTTAGTAGGAGGTCCGCGGGTTGGGGAGACCCAGTACTTC.

This clonotype was observed a few times. The chain uses TRBV7-9 and TRBJ2-1; 9 nucleotides align to TRBD2. The CDR3 extends over 18 amino acids. The germline gives CDR1 SEHNR, CDR2 FQNEAQ (reference sequence). V lost 0 bases, J lost 2 bases, and 8 bases stayed unmatched. The CDR3 reads CASSLAQLAGRAYNEQFF. As DNA, the CDR3 is TGTGCCAGCAGCTTAGCCCAGCTAGCGGGGAGGGCCTACAATGAGCAGTTCTTC.

This clonotype was seen repeatedly, ten times or more. This chain joins TRBV11-2 and TRBJ2-4; 10 nucleotides line up with TRBD2. The germline V gene encodes CDR1 SGHAT and CDR2 FQNNGV. V lost 4 bases and J lost 6; bases outside the gene matches: 6. The CDR3 spans 15 residues. In DNA, the CDR3 is TGTGCCAGCAGCTCCTTAGCGGGGGGCCGAAACATTCAGTACTTC. Protein: CASSSLAGGRNIQYF.

This clonotype was found a few times. The V gene is TRBV6-1, the J gene TRBJ1-4; D remains ambiguous. The V gene's germline CDR1 is MNHNS and CDR2 SASEGT. The CDR3 runs 14 residues. Trimming removed 7 bases at V and 0 bases at J, with 9 bases between. CDR3: CASTSATTNEKLFF. The CDR3 coding sequence is TGTGCCAGCACTTCAGCCACAACTAATGAAAAACTGTTTTTT.

The chain uses TRBV18 and TRBJ1-1; a possible D gene is TRBD1 (6 bases). Looked up from germline, CDR1 is KGHSH and CDR2 is LQKENI. V was shortened by 5 bases and J by 8 bases, with 15 bases between the two germline ends. There are 13 residues in the CDR3. CDR3 nucleotide sequence: TGTGCCAGCTCATGGGGGCAGGGACGCGAAGCTTTCTTT. The encoded protein is CASSWGQGREAFF.

The chain couples TRBV24-1 to TRBJ2-5; 9 bases fit TRBD1. The CDR3 sequence is 16 residues long. J lost 4 bases, V lost 4 bases, and 9 bases had no gene match. Per germline, CDR1 KGHDR and CDR2 SFDVKD. The CDR3 bases are TGTGCCACCAGTGAAGTAAACAGGGGGCACGGAGAGACCCAGTACTTC. It yields the protein CATSEVNRGHGETQYF.

The table lists this clonotype with many counts. The V gene is TRBV7-8, the J gene TRBJ2-5; 7 bases are a match to TRBD2. Germline loops: CDR1 SGHVS, CDR2 FQNEAQ. The ends lost 5 bases at V and 5 bases at J; junction bases unmatched: 14. The CDR3 runs to 16 residues. CDR3 region: CASSTGGTPLLETQYF. The CDR3 DNA is TGTGCCAGCAGCACCGGGGGGACCCCCCTTTTGGAGACCCAGTACTTC.

The chain links TRBV7-4 to TRBJ1-1; a weak D match, TRBD1 (5 bases). The CDR3 contains 17 residues. The V gene lost 5 bases and the J gene lost 4 bases, with 23 bases spanning the gap. The V gene's germline CDR1 is SGHVT and CDR2 SQSDAQ. The CDR3 DNA follows: TGTGCCAGCAGCCGAGACAGTCCATTTCGTGTCGGCACTGAAGCTTTCTTT. Translation gives CASSRDSPFRVGTEAFF.

The V and J genes are TRBV2 and TRBJ2-3; TRBD1 aligns across 8 bases. V shed 6 bases, J shed 9 bases, and the junction held 5 bases outside the gene matches. The CDR3 length is 12 residues. Germline CDR1 reads SNHLY; CDR2 reads FYNNEI. The CDR3 DNA follows: TGTGCCAGCAGCGGACAGGGCGGGACGCAGTATTTT. This sequence encodes CASSGQGGTQYF.

This clonotype was seen a handful of times. The chain has TRBV12-3 or TRBV12-4 and TRBJ1-2; D might be TRBD1 (5 bases). The V and J ends lost 6 bases and 4 bases respectively, with 18 bases between them. There are 15 residues in the CDR3. The CDR3 region is CASSGGGGRGYGYTF. For the CDR3, the DNA is TGTGCCAGCAGCGGTGGTGGGGGAAGGGGCTATGGCTACACCTTC.

The V call is TRBV10-3, the J call TRBJ2-1, with D possibly TRBD2 on 5 matching bases. Looked up from germline, CDR1 is ENHRY and CDR2 is SYGVKD. V lost 9 bases and J 5 bases, leaving 14 bases between the germline ends. The CDR3 has 13 residues. Here the CDR3 reads CAITGGRDNEQFF. CDR3 DNA: TGTGCCATAACGGGCGGGCGGGACAATGAGCAGTTCTTC.

The chain has TRBV20-1 and TRBJ2-3; unclear D gene. Trimming took off 4 bases at V and 2 bases at J, with 4 bases between the two ends. Germline loops: CDR1 DFQATT, CDR2 SNEGSKA (reference sequence). This CDR3 comprises 11 residues. This CDR3 reads CSATFTDTQYF. For the CDR3, the DNA is TGCAGTGCTACTTTCACAGATACGCAGTATTTT.

This clonotype was detected only a few times. The chain links TRBV4-1 to TRBJ1-2; 7 bases agree with TRBD1. The J segment lost 5 bases and the V segment lost 3 bases, leaving 15 bases of the junction unmatched. CDR3 size: 17 residues. The V gene's germline CDR1 is MGHRA and CDR2 YSYEKL. The CDR3: CASSQVQQGGGAYGYTF. The CDR3 nucleotides read TGCGCCAGCAGCCAGGTGCAGCAAGGAGGGGGCGCATATGGCTACACCTTC.